This TCR beta chain was captured by sequencing in a study of blood T cell repertoires in COVID-19. Study background: Nucleic acid was either cDNA or gDNA, and it came from T cells, B-cell-depleted T cells, or PBMCs.

Study processing details: Cell counts per sample came from amplifying reference gene primers. The data were produced by immunoSEQ multiplex PCR, yet TCRdb's version contains in-frame clones alone and is incomplete. The DNA gave D and trimming, while V, J and clone size come from that table. The table includes some 260,000 clones, over 65% detected once. The CDR3 sequence is 20 residues long. V was cut by 3 bases and J by 4 bases, with 33 bases left in between. CDR1 and CDR2 from the germline V gene are DFQATT and SNEGSKA (reference sequence). The TCR sequence derives from a woman of 80 years or more with acute or convalescent COVID-19. Sample: peripheral blood. The chain recombines TRBV20-1 with TRBJ1-2; maybe TRBD1 (5 bases). CDR3: CSASPRGRVEGGGGVYGYTF. In nucleotides, the CDR3 is TGCAGTGCTAGTCCCCGTGGCAGGGTGGAGGGTGGTGGAGGGGTCTATGGCTACACCTTC.